This TCR beta chain was captured by sequencing in a study of cytomegalovirus exposure and HLA in healthy donors. Broader study findings: Analysis was carried out at a later point, and it linked a missense DCLRE1C variant to TCR beta V- and J-gene trimming.

The CDR3 is 15 residues long. Trimming pared 1 base from V and 12 bases from J, leaving 16 bases between. CDR1 and CDR2 (germline): LGHNA, YNFKEQ. With 60 Vbeta and 13 Jbeta primers, the PCR was carried out. The data were produced by immunoSEQ multiplex PCR, yet TCRdb's version contains in-frame clones alone and is incomplete. The sample totals 130,000 or so clones. With respect to this clone: Antigen unknown.

The sequence was obtained from a middle-aged woman in good health and CMV-seronegative. Source material: PBMCs. The chain joins TRBV4-2 to TRBJ1-6; D not certain. The DNA of the CDR3 is TGTGCCAGCAGCCAAGGGTCGGGATTGGTTTTACCCCTCCACTTT. The encoded protein is CASSQGSGLVLPLHF.